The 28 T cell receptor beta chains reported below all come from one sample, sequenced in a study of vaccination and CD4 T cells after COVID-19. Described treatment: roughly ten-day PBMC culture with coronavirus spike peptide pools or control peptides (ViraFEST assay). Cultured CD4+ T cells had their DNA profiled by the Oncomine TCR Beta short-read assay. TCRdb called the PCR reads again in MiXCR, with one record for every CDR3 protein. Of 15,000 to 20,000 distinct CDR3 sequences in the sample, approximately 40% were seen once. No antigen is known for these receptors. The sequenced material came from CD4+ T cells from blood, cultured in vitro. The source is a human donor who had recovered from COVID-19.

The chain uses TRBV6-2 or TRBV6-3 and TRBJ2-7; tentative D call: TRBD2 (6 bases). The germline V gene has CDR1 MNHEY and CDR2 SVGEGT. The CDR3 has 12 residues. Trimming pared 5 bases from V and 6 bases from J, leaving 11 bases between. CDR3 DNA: TGTGCCAGCAGTGCTCTAGCGCCCGAGCAGTACTTC. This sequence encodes CASSALAPEQYF.

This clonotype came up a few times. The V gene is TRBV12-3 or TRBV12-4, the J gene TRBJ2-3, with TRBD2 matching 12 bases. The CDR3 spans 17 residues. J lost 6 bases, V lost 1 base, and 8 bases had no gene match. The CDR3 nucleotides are TGTGCCAGCAGTTTAGGGCTAGCGGGAGGGCTGGGGGATACGCAGTATTTT. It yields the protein CASSLGLAGGLGDTQYF.

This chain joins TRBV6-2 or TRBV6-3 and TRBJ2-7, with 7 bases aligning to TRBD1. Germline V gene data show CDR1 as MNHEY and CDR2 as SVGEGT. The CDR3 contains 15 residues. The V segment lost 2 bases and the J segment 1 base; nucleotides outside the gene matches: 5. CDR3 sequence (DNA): TGTGCCAGCAGTTACCACCGGGACAGTTCCTACGAGCAGTACTTC. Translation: CASSYHRDSSYEQYF.

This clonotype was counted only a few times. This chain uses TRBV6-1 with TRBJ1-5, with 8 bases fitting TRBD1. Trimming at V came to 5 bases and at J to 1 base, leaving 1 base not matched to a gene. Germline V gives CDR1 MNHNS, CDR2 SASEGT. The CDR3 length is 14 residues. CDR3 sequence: CASSRQGSNQPQHF. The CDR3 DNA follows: TGTGCCAGCAGTCGACAGGGGAGCAATCAGCCCCAGCATTTT.

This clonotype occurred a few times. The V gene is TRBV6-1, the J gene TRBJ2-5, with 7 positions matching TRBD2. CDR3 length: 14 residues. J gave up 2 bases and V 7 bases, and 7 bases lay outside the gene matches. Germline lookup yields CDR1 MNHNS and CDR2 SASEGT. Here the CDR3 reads CASTNGRYQETQYF. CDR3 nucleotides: TGTGCCAGCACAAACGGGAGGTATCAAGAGACCCAGTACTTC.

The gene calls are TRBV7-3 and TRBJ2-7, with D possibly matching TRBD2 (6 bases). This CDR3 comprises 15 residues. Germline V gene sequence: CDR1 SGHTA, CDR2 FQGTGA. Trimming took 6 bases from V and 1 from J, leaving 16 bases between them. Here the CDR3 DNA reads TGTGCCAGCAGGTCACCGGGGGTTCCTTCCTACGAGCAGTACTTC. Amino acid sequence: CASRSPGVPSYEQYF.

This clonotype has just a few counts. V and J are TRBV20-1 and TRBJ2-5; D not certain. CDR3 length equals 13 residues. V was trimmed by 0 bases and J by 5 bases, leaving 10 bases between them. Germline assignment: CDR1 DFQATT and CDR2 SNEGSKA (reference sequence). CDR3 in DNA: TGCAGTGCTAGAGATGGCCTCCCGGAGACCCAGTACTTC. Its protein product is CSARDGLPETQYF.

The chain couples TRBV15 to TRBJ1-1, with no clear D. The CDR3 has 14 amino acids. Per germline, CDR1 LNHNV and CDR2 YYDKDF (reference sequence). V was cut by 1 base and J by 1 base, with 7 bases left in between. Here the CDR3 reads CATSRVGRNTEAFF. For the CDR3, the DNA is TGTGCCACCAGCAGAGTCGGGCGGAACACTGAAGCTTTCTTT. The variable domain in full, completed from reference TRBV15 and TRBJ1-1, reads DAMVIQNPRYQVTQFGKPVTLSCSQTLNHNVMYWYQQKSSQAPKLLFHYYDKDFNNEADTPDNFQSRRPNTSFCFLDIRSPGLGDTAMYLCATSRVGRNTEAFFGQGTRLTVV.

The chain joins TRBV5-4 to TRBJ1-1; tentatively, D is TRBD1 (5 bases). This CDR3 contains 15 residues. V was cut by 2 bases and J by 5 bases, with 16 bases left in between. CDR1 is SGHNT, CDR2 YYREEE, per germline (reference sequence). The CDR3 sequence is CASSFLNGGETEAFF. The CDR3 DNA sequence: TGTGCCAGCAGCTTCTTGAACGGGGGAGAGACTGAAGCTTTCTTT.

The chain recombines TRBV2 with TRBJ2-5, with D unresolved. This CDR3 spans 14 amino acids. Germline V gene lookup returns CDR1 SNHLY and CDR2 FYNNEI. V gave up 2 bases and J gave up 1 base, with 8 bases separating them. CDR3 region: CASSESRSQETQYF. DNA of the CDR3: TGTGCCAGCAGTGAAAGCCGGAGCCAAGAGACCCAGTACTTC.

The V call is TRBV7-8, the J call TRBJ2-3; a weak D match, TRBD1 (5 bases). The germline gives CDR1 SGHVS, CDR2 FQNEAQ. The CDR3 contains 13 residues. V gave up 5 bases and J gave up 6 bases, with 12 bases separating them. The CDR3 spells CASSDQGLDTQYF. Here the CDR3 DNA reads TGTGCCAGCAGCGATCAGGGTTTGGATACGCAGTATTTT.

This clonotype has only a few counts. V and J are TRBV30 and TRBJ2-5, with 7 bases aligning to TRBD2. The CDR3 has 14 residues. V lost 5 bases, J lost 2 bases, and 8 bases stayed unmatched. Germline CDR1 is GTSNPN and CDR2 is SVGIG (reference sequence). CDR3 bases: TGTGCCTGGGGACCGGGACTACGACAAGAGACCCAGTACTTC. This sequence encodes CAWGPGLRQETQYF.

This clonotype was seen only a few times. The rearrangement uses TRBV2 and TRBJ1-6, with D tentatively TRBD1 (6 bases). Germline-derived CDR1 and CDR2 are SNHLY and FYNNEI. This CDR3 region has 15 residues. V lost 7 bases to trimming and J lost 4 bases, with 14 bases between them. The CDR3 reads CASNAQGNYNSPLHF. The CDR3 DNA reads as TGTGCCAGCAACGCACAGGGAAATTATAATTCACCCCTCCACTTT.

CDR3 sequence: CASSAHSSLQGDIQYF. The CDR3 DNA is TGCGCCAGCAGCGCACATAGTTCCCTCCAGGGGGACATTCAGTACTTC. The chain combines TRBV5-1 with TRBJ2-4; the match to TRBD1 covers 7 bases. V was clipped by 4 bases and J by 8 bases; unmatched bases: 15. The CDR3 covers 16 residues. CDR1 and CDR2 from the germline V gene are SGHRS and YFSETQ.

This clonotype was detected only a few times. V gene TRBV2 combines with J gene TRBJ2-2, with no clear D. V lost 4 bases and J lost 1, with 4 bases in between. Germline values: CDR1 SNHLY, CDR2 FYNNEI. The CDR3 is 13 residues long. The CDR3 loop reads CASSVRNTGELFF. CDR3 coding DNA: TGTGCCAGCAGTGTTCGGAACACCGGGGAGCTGTTTTTT. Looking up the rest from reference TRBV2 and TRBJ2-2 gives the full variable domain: EPEVTQTPSHQVTQMGQEVILRCVPISNHLYFYWYRQILGQKVEFLVSFYNNEISEKSEIFDDQFSVERPDGSNFTLKIRSTKLEDSAMYFCASSVRNTGELFFGEGSRLTVL.

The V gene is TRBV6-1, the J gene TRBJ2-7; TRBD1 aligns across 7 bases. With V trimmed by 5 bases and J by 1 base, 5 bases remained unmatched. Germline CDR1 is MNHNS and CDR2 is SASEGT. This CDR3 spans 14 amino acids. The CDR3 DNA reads TGTGCCAGCAGTCAAGGGACAGTTTCCTACGAGCAGTACTTC. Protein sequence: CASSQGTVSYEQYF.

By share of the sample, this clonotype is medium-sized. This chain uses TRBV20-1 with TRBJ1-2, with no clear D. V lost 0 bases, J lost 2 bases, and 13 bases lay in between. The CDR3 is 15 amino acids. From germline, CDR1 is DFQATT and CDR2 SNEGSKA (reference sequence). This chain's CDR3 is CSARDSVYTNYGYTF. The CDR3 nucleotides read TGCAGTGCTAGAGATAGTGTGTACACGAACTATGGCTACACCTTC.

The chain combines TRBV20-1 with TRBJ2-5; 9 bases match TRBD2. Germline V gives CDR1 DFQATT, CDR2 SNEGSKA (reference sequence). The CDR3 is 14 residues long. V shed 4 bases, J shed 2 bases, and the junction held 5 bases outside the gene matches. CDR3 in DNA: TGCAGTGCTACGGTAGCGGGAGAGCAAGAGACCCAGTACTTC. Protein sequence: CSATVAGEQETQYF.

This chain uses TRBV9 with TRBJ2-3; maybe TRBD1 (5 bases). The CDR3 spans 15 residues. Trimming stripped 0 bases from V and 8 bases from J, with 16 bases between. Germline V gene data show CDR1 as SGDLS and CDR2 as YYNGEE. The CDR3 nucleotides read TGTGCCAGCAGCGTAGGGGCAGGGCTCCCCGGTACGCAGTATTTT. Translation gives CASSVGAGLPGTQYF.

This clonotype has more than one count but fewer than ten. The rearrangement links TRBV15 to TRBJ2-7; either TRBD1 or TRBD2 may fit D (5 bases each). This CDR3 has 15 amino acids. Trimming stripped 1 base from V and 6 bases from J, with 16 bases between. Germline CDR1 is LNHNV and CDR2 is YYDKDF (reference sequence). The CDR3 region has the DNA TGTGCCACCAGCAGAGTCGGGTCTGCTGGGGGCGAGCAGTACTTC. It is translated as CATSRVGSAGGEQYF.

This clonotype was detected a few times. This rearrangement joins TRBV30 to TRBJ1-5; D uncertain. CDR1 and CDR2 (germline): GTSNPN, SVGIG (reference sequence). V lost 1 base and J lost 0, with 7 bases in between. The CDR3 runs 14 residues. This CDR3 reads CAWSAGVSNQPQHF. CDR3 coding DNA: TGTGCCTGGAGTGCTGGGGTTAGCAATCAGCCCCAGCATTTT.

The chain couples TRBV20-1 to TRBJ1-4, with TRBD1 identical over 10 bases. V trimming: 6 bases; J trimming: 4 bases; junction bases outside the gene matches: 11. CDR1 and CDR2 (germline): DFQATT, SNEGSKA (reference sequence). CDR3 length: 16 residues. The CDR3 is CSAPTGQGSFNEKLFF. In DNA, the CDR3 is TGCAGTGCACCGACGGGACAGGGGTCGTTTAATGAAAAACTGTTTTTT.

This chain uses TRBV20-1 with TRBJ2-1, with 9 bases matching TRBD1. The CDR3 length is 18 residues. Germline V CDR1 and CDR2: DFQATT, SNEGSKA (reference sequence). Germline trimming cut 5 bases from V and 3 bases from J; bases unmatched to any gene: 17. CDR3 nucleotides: TGCAGTGCTCTGGACAGGGGAAGCGCGGGAGTGGGCTACAATGAGCAGTTCTTC. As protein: CSALDRGSAGVGYNEQFF.

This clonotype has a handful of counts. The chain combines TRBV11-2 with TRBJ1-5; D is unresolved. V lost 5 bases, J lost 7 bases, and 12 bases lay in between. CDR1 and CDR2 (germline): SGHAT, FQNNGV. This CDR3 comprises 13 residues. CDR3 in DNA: TGTGCCAGCAGCACATCAACCATGCAGCCCCAGCATTTT. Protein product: CASSTSTMQPQHF.

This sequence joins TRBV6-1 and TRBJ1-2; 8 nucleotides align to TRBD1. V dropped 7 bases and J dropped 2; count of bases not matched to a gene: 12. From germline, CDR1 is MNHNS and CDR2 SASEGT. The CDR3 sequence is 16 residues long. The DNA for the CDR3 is TGTGCCAGCACCCTCGGACAGGGCCGTTACAACTATGGCTACACCTTC. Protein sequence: CASTLGQGRYNYGYTF.

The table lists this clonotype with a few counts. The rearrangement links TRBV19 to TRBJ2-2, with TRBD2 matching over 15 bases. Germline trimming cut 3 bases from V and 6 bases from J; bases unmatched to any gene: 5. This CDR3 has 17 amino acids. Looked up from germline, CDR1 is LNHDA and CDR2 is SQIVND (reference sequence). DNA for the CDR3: TGTGCCAGTAGTATCGGACTAGCGGGAGGGCGTTCCGGGGAGCTGTTTTTT. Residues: CASSIGLAGGRSGELFF.

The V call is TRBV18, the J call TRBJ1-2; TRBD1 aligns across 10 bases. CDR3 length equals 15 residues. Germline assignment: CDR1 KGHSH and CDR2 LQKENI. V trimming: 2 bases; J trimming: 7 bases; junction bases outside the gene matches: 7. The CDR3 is CASSPDRDRGGGYTF. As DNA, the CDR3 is TGTGCCAGCTCACCAGACCGGGACAGGGGTGGTGGCTACACCTTC.

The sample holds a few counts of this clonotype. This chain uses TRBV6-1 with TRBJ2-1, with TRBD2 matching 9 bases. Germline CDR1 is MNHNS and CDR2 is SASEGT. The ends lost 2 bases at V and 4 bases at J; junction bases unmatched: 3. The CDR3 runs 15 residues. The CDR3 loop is CASSEYSGRYNEQFF. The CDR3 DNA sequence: TGTGCCAGCAGTGAATATAGCGGGAGATACAATGAGCAGTTCTTC.